Shown below are 5 T cell receptor beta chains from a single sample sequenced in a study of blood T cell repertoires in COVID-19. Sequencing used immunoSEQ multiplex PCR; TCRdb keeps in-frame clones, though not all of them. The table records 150,000 to 190,000 clones, about four fifths of them present only once. Sequenced sample: peripheral blood. Source of these receptors: a man in his 60s with acute or convalescent COVID-19.

The rearrangement joins TRBV6-1 to TRBJ1-2; 7 nucleotides match TRBD1. Per the germline V gene, CDR1 is MNHNS and CDR2 is SASEGT. This CDR3 comprises 14 residues. With V trimmed by 2 bases and J by 5 bases, 5 bases remained unmatched. The CDR3 protein is CASSESGTAYGYTF. The CDR3 bases are TGTGCCAGCAGTGAATCCGGGACAGCGTATGGCTACACCTTC.

The J gene is TRBJ1-6, the V gene TRBV7-9; D ambiguous. Germline loops: CDR1 SEHNR, CDR2 FQNEAQ (reference sequence). CDR3 length equals 12 residues. V lost 4 bases and J lost 12, with 10 bases in between. The CDR3 is CASSSFSGPLHF. CDR3 nucleotide sequence: TGTGCCAGCAGCTCTTTCTCGGGACCCCTCCACTTT. The variable domain in full, completed from reference TRBV7-9 and TRBJ1-6, reads DTGVSQNPRHKITKRGQNVTFRCDPISEHNRLYWYRQTLGQGPEFLTYFQNEAQLEKSRLLSDRFSAERPKGSFSTLEIQRTEQGDSAMYLCASSSFSGPLHFGNGTRLTVT.

This chain uses TRBV7-9 with TRBJ2-3, with 8 bases fitting TRBD2. Germline CDR1 is SEHNR and CDR2 is FQNEAQ (reference sequence). V shed 4 bases, J shed 2 bases, and the junction held 5 bases outside the gene matches. The CDR3 spans 15 residues. The CDR3 DNA is TGTGCCAGCAGCTGGGGACTAGGACACACAGATACGCAGTATTTT. It yields the protein CASSWGLGHTDTQYF.

CDR3 DNA: TGTGCCAGCAGTGAAGAGACTTTTACCTACGAGCAGTACTTC. Its protein is CASSEETFTYEQYF. V gene TRBV2 combines with J gene TRBJ2-7; the D is unclear. This CDR3 has 14 residues. CDR1 is SNHLY and CDR2 is FYNNEI in the germline V gene. V was clipped by 1 base and J by 2 bases, with 9 bases between them.

The CDR3 DNA sequence: TGTGCCAGTAGTATCGCTAGCGGGAGGGCCAAAAACATTCAGTACTTC. This sequence encodes CASSIASGRAKNIQYF. V gene TRBV19 combines with J gene TRBJ2-4; 11 bases line up with TRBD2. The V and J ends lost 3 bases and 1 base, in that order; junction bases with no gene match: 2. The germline V gene has CDR1 LNHDA and CDR2 SQIVND (reference sequence). The CDR3 totals 16 residues.